This record covers a single T cell receptor beta chain. Sequencing was performed with immunoSEQ multiplex PCR; in TCRdb, only in-frame clones are kept and a portion is missing. The sample contains about 7,600 clones, approximately 62% of which appear only once. This entry comes from a study of early stage breast cancer tumors. Turning to the study itself: Most invasive tumors, about 75% of the 16, were ER+/PR+/HER2-. Samples were sequenced at approximately 9-fold average coverage.

The origin of this receptor is a person aged 70 to 80 with breast cancer. The specimen was breast tumor tissue.

In DNA form, the CDR3 reads TGTGCCAGCAGCCGTACAGGAACCTACGAGCAGTACTTC. Translating it yields CASSRTGTYEQYF. The chain recombines TRBV7-9 with TRBJ2-7; tentative D call: TRBD1 (5 bases). V was pared by 5 bases and J by 2 bases, with 10 bases between. CDR1 SEHNR and CDR2 FQNEAQ come from the germline V gene (reference sequence). This CDR3 comprises 13 residues.